Listed below are T cell receptor beta chains from one sample, sequenced in a study of human T cells and chemical hapten exposure. TCRdb reprocessed the RACE reads via MiXCR and lists one record per CDR3 protein. The sample shows more than 300,000 distinct CDR3 sequences, approximately 5% of them seen only once. The sample was whole blood, taken in connection with sensitization to the hapten diphenylcyclopropenone (DPC). Every receptor here comes from a woman aged 18-30 years with alopecia areata. Some clones in this sample may be carry-over from other donors' samples. The CDR3 runs from the conserved cysteine through the conserved F or W. The D gene is left open where the match is weak. Clone size is stated in some rows and not others, as once, few, many or a class when expanded.

J gene: TRBJ1-2
clone size: few
D gene: -
V gene: TRBV1
CDR3 protein: CTSSTMPGQGASGYTF
CDR3 DNA: TGCACCAGCAGTACTATGCCAGGACAGGGGGCATCTGGCTACACCTTC

J gene: TRBJ2-2
clone size: -
D gene: TRBD1
V gene: TRBV20-1
CDR3 protein: CSAREGQGDAGELFF
CDR3 DNA: TGCAGTGCTAGAGAGGGACAGGGGGACGCCGGGGAGCTGTTTTTT

J gene: TRBJ2-7
clone size: few
D gene: TRBD1
V gene: TRBV12-3/TRBV12-4
CDR3 protein: CASSPPRIDRAYEQYF
CDR3 DNA: TGTGCCAGCAGTCCACCTCGTATTGACAGGGCCTACGAGCAGTACTTC

J gene: TRBJ2-1
clone size: few
D gene: -
V gene: TRBV12-3/TRBV12-4
CDR3 protein: CASSLRRGYNEQFF
CDR3 DNA: TGTGCCAGCAGTTTAAGGAGGGGGTACAATGAGCAGTTCTTC

J gene: TRBJ1-2
clone size: many
D gene: -
V gene: TRBV29-1
CDR3 protein: CSVELWGARSYGYTF
CDR3 DNA: TGCAGCGTTGAATTATGGGGGGCGAGATCCTATGGCTACACCTTC

J gene: TRBJ2-7
clone size: few
D gene: -
V gene: TRBV5-4
CDR3 protein: CASNYFQGPYEQYF
CDR3 DNA: TGTGCCAGCAATTACTTCCAGGGCCCCTACGAGCAGTACTTC

J gene: TRBJ2-3
clone size: -
D gene: -
V gene: TRBV2
CDR3 protein: CASSGPAPSTDTQYF
CDR3 DNA: TGTGCCAGCAGTGGCCCAGCGCCGAGCACAGATACGCAGTATTTT

J gene: TRBJ1-5
clone size: -
D gene: -
V gene: TRBV28
CDR3 protein: CASSDGAPTHSNQPQHF
CDR3 DNA: TGTGCCAGCAGTGACGGGGCACCGACCCATAGCAATCAGCCCCAGCATTTT

J gene: TRBJ2-5
clone size: -
D gene: -
V gene: TRBV6-2/TRBV6-3
CDR3 protein: CASRFRGETQYF
CDR3 DNA: TGTGCCAGCAGGTTCCGGGGGGAGACCCAGTACTTC

J gene: TRBJ1-1
clone size: many
D gene: -
V gene: TRBV12-3/TRBV12-4
CDR3 protein: CASSFAGVGQAFF
CDR3 DNA: TGTGCCAGCAGCTTCGCCGGTGTGGGGCAAGCTTTCTTT

J gene: TRBJ1-5
clone size: -
D gene: -
V gene: TRBV5-6
CDR3 protein: CASSTPPTGGSNQPQHF
CDR3 DNA: TGTGCCAGCAGCACCCCACCGACGGGGGGCAGCAATCAGCCCCAGCATTTT

J gene: TRBJ2-7
clone size: many
D gene: -
V gene: TRBV7-9
CDR3 protein: CASSFAGSGKYEQYF
CDR3 DNA: TGTGCCAGCAGCTTTGCCGGGTCGGGGAAGTACGAGCAGTACTTC

J gene: TRBJ2-3
clone size: -
D gene: -
V gene: TRBV5-1
CDR3 protein: CASSLDKRGSTDTQYF
CDR3 DNA: TGCGCCAGCAGCTTGGACAAAAGGGGAAGCACAGATACGCAGTATTTT

J gene: TRBJ2-3
clone size: few
D gene: TRBD1
V gene: TRBV15
CDR3 protein: CATSRWGQGATDTQYF
CDR3 DNA: TGTGCCACCAGCAGATGGGGACAGGGGGCAACAGATACGCAGTATTTT

J gene: TRBJ2-3
clone size: many
D gene: -
V gene: TRBV7-9
CDR3 protein: CASSLDSPADTQYF
CDR3 DNA: TGTGCCAGCAGCTTAGACTCCCCCGCGGATACGCAGTATTTT

J gene: TRBJ2-7
clone size: many
D gene: -
V gene: TRBV7-2
CDR3 protein: CASSLAPGRGFSSYEQYF
CDR3 DNA: TGTGCCAGCAGCTTAGCACCAGGCAGGGGCTTCAGCTCCTACGAGCAGTACTTC

J gene: TRBJ2-1
clone size: few
D gene: TRBD2
V gene: TRBV6-7
CDR3 protein: CASSYRTSGGVIYEQFF
CDR3 DNA: TGTGCCAGCAGTTACCGGACTAGCGGGGGGGTTATTTATGAGCAGTTCTTC

J gene: TRBJ2-3
clone size: many
D gene: -
V gene: TRBV20-1
CDR3 protein: CSTASSTVTDTQYF
CDR3 DNA: TGCAGTACCGCTTCCTCAACGGTCACAGATACGCAGTATTTT

J gene: TRBJ2-1
clone size: many
D gene: -
V gene: TRBV6-1
CDR3 protein: CASSEAIGPGPLGFF
CDR3 DNA: TGTGCCAGCAGTGAAGCAATTGGACCGGGGCCTTTGGGGTTCTTC

J gene: TRBJ2-1
clone size: -
D gene: -
V gene: TRBV19
CDR3 protein: CASSIPRGLLNEQFF
CDR3 DNA: TGTGCCAGTAGTATACCCCGGGGCTTACTCAATGAGCAGTTCTTC

J gene: TRBJ2-5
clone size: few
D gene: -
V gene: TRBV6-2/TRBV6-3
CDR3 protein: CASSYRQTKETQYF
CDR3 DNA: TGTGCCAGCAGTTACAGACAGACCAAAGAGACCCAGTACTTC

J gene: TRBJ1-1
clone size: few
D gene: -
V gene: TRBV20-1
CDR3 protein: CSGWIELNTEAFF
CDR3 DNA: TGCAGTGGATGGATCGAATTGAACACTGAAGCTTTCTTT

J gene: TRBJ1-5
clone size: many
D gene: -
V gene: TRBV28
CDR3 protein: CASSIREGSNQPQHF
CDR3 DNA: TGTGCCAGCAGCATTAGGGAGGGTAGCAATCAGCCCCAGCATTTT

J gene: TRBJ2-5
clone size: many
D gene: TRBD1
V gene: TRBV5-1
CDR3 protein: CASSLLTGTGEETQYF
CDR3 DNA: TGCGCCAGCAGCTTGCTTACCGGGACAGGGGAAGAGACCCAGTACTTC

J gene: TRBJ2-7
clone size: many
D gene: -
V gene: TRBV3-1
CDR3 protein: CASSLSRGRESSYEQYF
CDR3 DNA: TGTGCCAGCAGCCTATCGAGGGGGCGGGAGAGCTCCTACGAGCAGTACTTC

J gene: TRBJ2-1
clone size: few
D gene: TRBD2
V gene: TRBV6-2/TRBV6-3
CDR3 protein: CASGRGGSVGEQFF
CDR3 DNA: TGTGCCAGCGGTCGGGGGGGTTCAGTCGGTGAGCAGTTCTTC

J gene: TRBJ1-5
clone size: -
D gene: -
V gene: TRBV6-6
CDR3 protein: CASRGSLVAINQPQHF
CDR3 DNA: TGTGCCAGCAGAGGGTCGCTCGTGGCGATTAATCAGCCCCAGCATTTT

J gene: TRBJ2-3
clone size: many
D gene: TRBD2
V gene: TRBV6-5
CDR3 protein: CASTGTSGLADTQYF
CDR3 DNA: TGTGCCAGCACTGGGACTAGCGGTCTTGCAGATACGCAGTATTTT

J gene: TRBJ2-7
clone size: -
D gene: -
V gene: TRBV12-3/TRBV12-4
CDR3 protein: CASQTGLVGYEQYF
CDR3 DNA: TGTGCCAGCCAAACAGGTCTGGTGGGCTACGAGCAGTACTTC

J gene: TRBJ2-1
clone size: many
D gene: TRBD1
V gene: TRBV7-9
CDR3 protein: CASSLGTGERRYNEQFF
CDR3 DNA: TGTGCCAGCAGCCTGGGGACAGGCGAGAGGAGGTACAATGAGCAGTTCTTC

J gene: TRBJ1-1
clone size: many
D gene: -
V gene: TRBV2
CDR3 protein: CASSALLMNTEAFF
CDR3 DNA: TGTGCCAGCAGTGCTTTGCTTATGAACACTGAAGCTTTCTTT

J gene: TRBJ1-1
clone size: many
D gene: -
V gene: TRBV7-9
CDR3 protein: CASSLGQINTEAFF
CDR3 DNA: TGTGCCAGCAGCTTAGGACAGATCAACACTGAAGCTTTCTTT

J gene: TRBJ1-4
clone size: few
D gene: TRBD1
V gene: TRBV5-6
CDR3 protein: CASSQGDANEKLFF
CDR3 DNA: TGTGCCAGCAGCCAGGGGGATGCTAATGAAAAACTGTTTTTT

J gene: TRBJ1-1
clone size: many
D gene: -
V gene: TRBV18
CDR3 protein: CASSPRFGGENTEAFF
CDR3 DNA: TGTGCCAGCTCACCACGGTTTGGGGGGGAGAACACTGAAGCTTTCTTT

J gene: TRBJ1-1
clone size: many
D gene: TRBD1
V gene: TRBV29-1
CDR3 protein: CSVEEDRGLEAFF
CDR3 DNA: TGCAGCGTTGAAGAGGATAGGGGGCTGGAAGCTTTCTTT

J gene: TRBJ2-3
clone size: few
D gene: -
V gene: TRBV6-5
CDR3 protein: CASSYGGALYVTQYF
CDR3 DNA: TGTGCCAGCAGTTACGGGGGGGCACTGTACGTTACGCAGTATTTT

J gene: TRBJ2-7
clone size: few
D gene: TRBD2
V gene: TRBV3-1
CDR3 protein: CASSPGLAGSKTLYEQYF
CDR3 DNA: TGTGCCAGCAGCCCGGGACTAGCGGGGTCCAAGACACTCTACGAGCAGTACTTC

J gene: TRBJ2-1
clone size: -
D gene: TRBD1
V gene: TRBV6-1
CDR3 protein: CASSRDRRSNEQFF
CDR3 DNA: TGTGCCAGCAGCCGGGACAGGCGGTCGAATGAGCAGTTCTTC

J gene: TRBJ1-6
clone size: -
D gene: TRBD1
V gene: TRBV6-1
CDR3 protein: CASSGDREVSPLHF
CDR3 DNA: TGTGCCAGCAGTGGGGACAGGGAAGTGTCACCCCTCCACTTT

J gene: TRBJ2-3
clone size: many
D gene: -
V gene: TRBV20-1
CDR3 protein: CSARVGADTQYF
CDR3 DNA: TGCAGTGCTAGAGTTGGGGCAGATACGCAGTATTTT

J gene: TRBJ1-5
clone size: few
D gene: -
V gene: TRBV11-2
CDR3 protein: CASSVDSNPQPQHF
CDR3 DNA: TGTGCCAGCAGCGTAGACAGCAATCCTCAGCCCCAGCATTTT

J gene: TRBJ2-1
clone size: -
D gene: TRBD1
V gene: TRBV7-9
CDR3 protein: CASIPGQGSSEQFF
CDR3 DNA: TGTGCCAGCATCCCGGGACAGGGTTCCAGTGAGCAGTTCTTC

J gene: TRBJ1-5
clone size: many
D gene: TRBD1
V gene: TRBV6-2/TRBV6-3
CDR3 protein: CASSRSGGGAGGQPQHF
CDR3 DNA: TGTGCCAGCAGTCGATCCGGAGGGGGCGCGGGAGGTCAGCCCCAGCATTTT

J gene: TRBJ1-5
clone size: many
D gene: -
V gene: TRBV5-1
CDR3 protein: CASSPVGGGQPQHF
CDR3 DNA: TGCGCCAGCAGCCCGGTGGGGGGCGGACAGCCCCAGCATTTT

J gene: TRBJ1-1
clone size: -
D gene: -
V gene: TRBV5-1
CDR3 protein: CASSEGPLNTEAFF
CDR3 DNA: TGCGCCAGCAGCGAGGGACCGCTAAACACTGAAGCTTTCTTT